Presented here are 10 T cell receptor beta chains from one specimen sequenced in a study of identical twins' blood T cells. MiXCR, run by TCRdb on the 5' RACE reads, gives a single entry per CDR3 protein. The data contain a few hundred thousand distinct CDR3 sequences, roughly 30% of them seen just once; the ten biggest clones take up roughly 6.1%. The sequencing input was PBMCs. The receptors stem from a woman aged 18 to 55 in good health.

This clonotype occurred a few times. This chain joins TRBV14 and TRBJ2-1, with 10 nucleotides matching TRBD2. This CDR3 region has 16 residues. The ends lost 0 bases at V and 8 bases at J; junction bases unmatched: 7. The germline gives CDR1 SGHDN, CDR2 FVKESK. The CDR3 region is CASSQDRRTSGDEQFF. In DNA form, the CDR3 reads TGTGCCAGCAGCCAAGATCGCAGGACTAGCGGCGATGAGCAGTTCTTC.

This chain links TRBV5-1 with TRBJ1-5; no reliable D call. Germline V lookup: CDR1 SGHRS, CDR2 YFSETQ. V shed 4 bases and J shed 2 bases, with 16 bases lying between them. The CDR3 runs 16 residues. CDR3 DNA sequence: TGCGCCAGCAGCCCAGACGGAAGGGTGGGCAATCAGCCCCAGCATTTT. It codes for CASSPDGRVGNQPQHF. Using reference TRBV5-1 and TRBJ1-5 for the parts outside the CDR3, the full variable domain is KAGVTQTPRYLIKTRGQQVTLSCSPISGHRSVSWYQQTPGQGLQFLFEYFSETQRNKGNFPGRFSGRQFSNSRSEMNVSTLELGDSALYLCASSPDGRVGNQPQHFGDGTRLSIL.

This clonotype was detected ten times or more. This chain links TRBV5-1 with TRBJ2-1; weak D call: TRBD1 (5 bases). V lost 0 bases and J lost 0, with 10 bases in between. The CDR3 has 16 residues. Germline assignment: CDR1 SGHRS and CDR2 YFSETQ. The CDR3 DNA sequence: TGCGCCAGCAGCTTGGGTGCAGACAGCTCCTACAATGAGCAGTTCTTC. Protein sequence: CASSLGADSSYNEQFF.

Only a few counts were recorded for this clonotype. The chain employs TRBV28 and TRBJ2-7, with 10 bases identical to TRBD2. The CDR3 loop spans 16 amino acids. J lost 2 bases, V lost 5 bases, and 9 bases had no gene match. Germline V gene data show CDR1 as MDHEN and CDR2 as SYDVKM. CDR3 residues: CASSPPGTSATYEQYF. CDR3 sequence (DNA): TGTGCCAGCAGTCCGCCCGGGACTAGCGCTACCTACGAGCAGTACTTC.

The chain recombines TRBV9 with TRBJ2-7; 7 bases line up with TRBD1. CDR1 and CDR2 (germline): SGDLS, YYNGEE. J lost 13 bases, V lost 4 bases, and 11 bases had no gene match. The CDR3 totals 12 residues. CDR3 protein: CASSPTTGIQYF. DNA for the CDR3: TGTGCCAGCAGCCCCACGACAGGGATACAATACTTC.

This sequence joins TRBV6-4 and TRBJ2-2; D perhaps matches TRBD1 (5 bases). The germline gives CDR1 MRHNA, CDR2 SNTAGT. Trimming removed 5 bases from V and 3 bases from J, with 10 bases in between. The length of the CDR3 is 14 residues. The CDR3 bases are TGTGCCAGCAGTACCTTACAGGACACCGGGGAGCTGTTTTTT. This translates into CASSTLQDTGELFF.

The genes are TRBV6-1 and TRBJ2-3; D unclear. The CDR3 has 12 amino acids. Germline V gives CDR1 MNHNS, CDR2 SASEGT. V gave up 2 bases and J gave up 7 bases, with 7 bases separating them. CDR3 amino acids: CASSERFHTQYF. CDR3 in DNA: TGTGCCAGCAGTGAACGGTTCCATACGCAGTATTTT.

This clonotype turned up a few times. V gene TRBV2 combines with J gene TRBJ1-5, with TRBD1 as a possible D gene (5 bases). Germline V gene sequence: CDR1 SNHLY, CDR2 FYNNEI. V was shortened by 7 bases and J by 4 bases, with 17 bases between the two germline ends. This CDR3 spans 15 amino acids. CDR3 sequence (DNA): TGTGCCAGCACCTCTGGAGGGGACTTAAATCAGCCCCAGCATTTT. Translating gives CASTSGGDLNQPQHF.

A few counts support this clonotype. The rearrangement links TRBV24-1 to TRBJ1-1; TRBD1 matches 8 bases. CDR1 and CDR2 (germline): KGHDR, SFDVKD. The CDR3 spans 16 residues. The V and J ends lost 4 bases and 5 bases, in that order; junction bases with no gene match: 11. The CDR3, as DNA: TGTGCCACCAGTGACCAGGACAGGGCCTCGGAGACTGAAGCTTTCTTT. It is translated as CATSDQDRASETEAFF.

The chain employs TRBV5-5 and TRBJ1-5; D is possibly TRBD1 (5 bases). Germline V gives CDR1 SGHKS, CDR2 YYEKEE (reference sequence). V was trimmed by 4 bases and J by 0 bases, leaving 11 bases between them. The CDR3 has 15 residues. The CDR3 bases are TGTGCCAGCAGCGTGACAGTCGGTAGCAATCAGCCCCAGCATTTT. The encoded protein is CASSVTVGSNQPQHF.